The present TCR beta chain was sequenced within a study of blood T cell repertoires in COVID-19. The CDR3 is made up of 18 amino acids. Original methodology: From reference gene primer amplification, estimates of nucleated cell counts were derived. The repertoire was sequenced with immunoSEQ multiplex PCR; TCRdb's copy has only in-frame clones and lacks some. V and J calls plus clone size are reproduced from that table; the DNA served to infer D and trimming. This table has some 230,000 clones, about 88% appearing once. Sequenced: peripheral blood. The genes are TRBV21-1 and TRBJ1-6; the table's TRBD1 call for D was not verified on the DNA. TRBV21-1 is termed a pseudogene. The sequence was collected from a man in his fifties who had recovered from COVID-19. The DNA for the CDR3 is TGTGCCAGCAGCAAACCGGTGCCAGGGGGCCCCTTTTGGTCACCCCTCCACTTT. This encodes CASSKPVPGGPFWSPLHF.